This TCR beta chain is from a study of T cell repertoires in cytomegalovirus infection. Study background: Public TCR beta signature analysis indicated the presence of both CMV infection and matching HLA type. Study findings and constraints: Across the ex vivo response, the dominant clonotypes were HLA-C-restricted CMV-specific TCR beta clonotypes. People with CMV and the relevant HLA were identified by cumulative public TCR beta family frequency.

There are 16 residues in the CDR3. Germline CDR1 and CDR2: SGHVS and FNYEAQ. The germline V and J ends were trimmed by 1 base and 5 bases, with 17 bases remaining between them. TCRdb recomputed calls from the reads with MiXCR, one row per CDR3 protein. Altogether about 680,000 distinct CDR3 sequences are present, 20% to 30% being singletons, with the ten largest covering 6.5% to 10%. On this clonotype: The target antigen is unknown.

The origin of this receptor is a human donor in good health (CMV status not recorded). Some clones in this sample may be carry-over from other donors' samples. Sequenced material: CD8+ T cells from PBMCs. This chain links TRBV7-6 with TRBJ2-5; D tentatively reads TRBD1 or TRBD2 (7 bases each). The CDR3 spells CASSLVWGRGGETQYF. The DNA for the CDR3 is TGTGCCAGCAGCTTAGTTTGGGGCAGGGGGGGCGAGACCCAGTACTTC.